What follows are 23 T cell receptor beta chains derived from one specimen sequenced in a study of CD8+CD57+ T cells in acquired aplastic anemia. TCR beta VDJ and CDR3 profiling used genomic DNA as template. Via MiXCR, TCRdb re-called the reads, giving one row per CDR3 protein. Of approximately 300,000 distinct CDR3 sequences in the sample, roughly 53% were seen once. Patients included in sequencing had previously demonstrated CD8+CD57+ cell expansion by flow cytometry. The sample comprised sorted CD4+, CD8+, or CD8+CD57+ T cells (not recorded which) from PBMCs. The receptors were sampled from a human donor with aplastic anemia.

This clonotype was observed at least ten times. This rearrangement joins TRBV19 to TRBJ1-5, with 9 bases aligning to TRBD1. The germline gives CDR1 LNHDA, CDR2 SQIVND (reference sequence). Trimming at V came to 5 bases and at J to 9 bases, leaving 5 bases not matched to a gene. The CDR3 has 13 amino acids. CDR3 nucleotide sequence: TGTGCCAGTAGTGCGGGACAGGGATCGCCCCAGCATTTT. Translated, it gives CASSAGQGSPQHF.

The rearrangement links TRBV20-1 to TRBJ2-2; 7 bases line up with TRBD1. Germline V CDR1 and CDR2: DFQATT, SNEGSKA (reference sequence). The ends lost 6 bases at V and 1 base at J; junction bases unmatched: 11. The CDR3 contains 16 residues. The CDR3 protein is CSATPRQGKNTGELFF. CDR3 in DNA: TGCAGTGCAACACCTCGACAGGGAAAGAACACCGGGGAGCTGTTTTTT.

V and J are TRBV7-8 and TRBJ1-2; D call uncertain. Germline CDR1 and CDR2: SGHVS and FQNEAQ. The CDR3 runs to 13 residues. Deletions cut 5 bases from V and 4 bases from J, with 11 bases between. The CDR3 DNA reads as TGTGCCAGCAGCCCAGAACGTTCCTATGGCTACACCTTC. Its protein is CASSPERSYGYTF.

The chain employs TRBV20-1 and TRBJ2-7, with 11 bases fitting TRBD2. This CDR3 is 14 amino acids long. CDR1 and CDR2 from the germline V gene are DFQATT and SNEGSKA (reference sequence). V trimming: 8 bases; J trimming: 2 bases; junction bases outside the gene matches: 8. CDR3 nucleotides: TGCAGTTACTCGGCTAGCGGGAGGACCTACGAGCAGTACTTC. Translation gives CSYSASGRTYEQYF.

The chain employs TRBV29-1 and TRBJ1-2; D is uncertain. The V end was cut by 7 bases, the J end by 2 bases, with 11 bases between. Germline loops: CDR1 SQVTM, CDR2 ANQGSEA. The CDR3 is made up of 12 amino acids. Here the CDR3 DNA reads TGCAGCGACTTAGACATAAACTATGGCTACACCTTC. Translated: CSDLDINYGYTF.

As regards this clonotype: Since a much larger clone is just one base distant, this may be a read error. Here the CDR3 DNA reads TGTGCCAGCAGCCCCTATGGCACAGGTACGCAGTATTTT. Translation gives CASSPYGTGTQYF. The gene calls are TRBV3-1 and TRBJ2-3; perhaps TRBD1 as D (5 bases). Germline CDR1 and CDR2: LGHDT and YNNKEL (reference sequence). This CDR3 comprises 13 residues.

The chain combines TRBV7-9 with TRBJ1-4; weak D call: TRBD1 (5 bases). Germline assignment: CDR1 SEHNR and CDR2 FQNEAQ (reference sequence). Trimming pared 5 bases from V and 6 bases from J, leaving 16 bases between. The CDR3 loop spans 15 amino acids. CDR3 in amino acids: CASSRGENRYEKLFF. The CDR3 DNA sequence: TGTGCCAGCAGCCGGGGGGAAAATAGGTATGAAAAACTGTTTTTT.

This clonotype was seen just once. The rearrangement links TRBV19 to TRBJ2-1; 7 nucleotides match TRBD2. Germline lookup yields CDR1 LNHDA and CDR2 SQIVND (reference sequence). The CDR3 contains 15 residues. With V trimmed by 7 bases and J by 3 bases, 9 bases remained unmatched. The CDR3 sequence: CASNIERERYNEQFF. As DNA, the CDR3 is TGTGCCAGTAATATTGAGCGGGAACGCTACAATGAGCAGTTCTTC.

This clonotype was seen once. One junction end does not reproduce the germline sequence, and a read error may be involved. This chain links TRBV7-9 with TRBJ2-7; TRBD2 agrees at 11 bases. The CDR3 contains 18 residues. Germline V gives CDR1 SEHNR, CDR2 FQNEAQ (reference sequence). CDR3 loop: CASSQDWTSGSGYYEQYF. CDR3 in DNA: TGCGCCAGCAGCCAAGATTGGACTAGCGGGTCCGGATACTACGAGCAGTACTTC.

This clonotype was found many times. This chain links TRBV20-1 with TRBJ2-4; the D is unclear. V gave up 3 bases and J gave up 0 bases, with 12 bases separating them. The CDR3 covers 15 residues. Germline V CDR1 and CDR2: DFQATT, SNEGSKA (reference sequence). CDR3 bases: TGCAGTGCTAGTTCCGGCCAAATAGCCAAAAACATTCAGTACTTC. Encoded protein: CSASSGQIAKNIQYF.

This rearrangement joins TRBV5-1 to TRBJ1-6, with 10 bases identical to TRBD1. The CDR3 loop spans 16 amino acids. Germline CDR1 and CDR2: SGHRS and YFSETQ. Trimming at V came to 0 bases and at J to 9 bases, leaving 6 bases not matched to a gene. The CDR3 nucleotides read TGCGCCAGCAGCTTGGCCGGGACAGGGGTTGGTTCACCCCTCCACTTT. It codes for CASSLAGTGVGSPLHF.

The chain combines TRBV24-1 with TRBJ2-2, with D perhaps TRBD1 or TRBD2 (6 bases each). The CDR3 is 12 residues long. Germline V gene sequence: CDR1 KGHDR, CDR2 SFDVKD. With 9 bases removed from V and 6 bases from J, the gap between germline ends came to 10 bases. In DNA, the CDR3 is TGTGCCACCGCGGGACAACCCGGGGAGCTGTTTTTT. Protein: CATAGQPGELFF.

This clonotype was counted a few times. CDR3 bases: TGTGCCACCAGCAGAGATTCTGGGTCCCAGCATTTT. Protein: CATSRDSGSQHF. The chain is built from TRBV15 and TRBJ1-5, with D unclear. V shed 0 bases and J shed 11 bases, with 8 bases lying between them. The CDR3 contains 12 residues. Per germline, CDR1 LNHNV and CDR2 YYDKDF (reference sequence).

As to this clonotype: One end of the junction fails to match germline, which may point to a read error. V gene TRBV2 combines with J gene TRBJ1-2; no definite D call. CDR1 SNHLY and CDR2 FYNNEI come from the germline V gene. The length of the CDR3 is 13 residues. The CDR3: CASSPQVTPGNTF. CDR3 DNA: TGCGCCAGCAGCCCTCAGGTGACACCTGGAAACACCTTC.

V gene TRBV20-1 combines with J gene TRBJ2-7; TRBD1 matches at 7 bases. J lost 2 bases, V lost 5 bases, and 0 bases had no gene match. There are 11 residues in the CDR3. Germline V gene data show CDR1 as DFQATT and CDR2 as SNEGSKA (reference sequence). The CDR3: CSAQGAYEQYF. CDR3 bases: TGCAGTGCTCAGGGGGCCTACGAGCAGTACTTC.

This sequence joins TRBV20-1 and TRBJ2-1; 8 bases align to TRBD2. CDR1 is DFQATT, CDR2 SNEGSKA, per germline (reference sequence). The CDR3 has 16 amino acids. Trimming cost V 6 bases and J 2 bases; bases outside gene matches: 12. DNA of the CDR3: TGCAGTGCCCCGGATCCAGCGGGGGCTACCTACAATGAGCAGTTCTTC. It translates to CSAPDPAGATYNEQFF.

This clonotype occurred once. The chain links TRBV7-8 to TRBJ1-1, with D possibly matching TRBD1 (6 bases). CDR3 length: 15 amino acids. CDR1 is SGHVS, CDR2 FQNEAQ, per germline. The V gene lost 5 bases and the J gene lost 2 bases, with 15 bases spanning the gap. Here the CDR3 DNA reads TGTGCCAGCAGCAACAAGAGACAGGACAACACTGAAGCTTTCTTT. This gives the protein CASSNKRQDNTEAFF.

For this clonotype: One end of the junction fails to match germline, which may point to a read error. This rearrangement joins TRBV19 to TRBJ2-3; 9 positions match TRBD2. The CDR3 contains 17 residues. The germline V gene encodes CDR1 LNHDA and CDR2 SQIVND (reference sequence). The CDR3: CASSIGTSGLFKDMQYF. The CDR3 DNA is TGTGCCAGTAGTATAGGCACTAGCGGGTTATTCAAAGATATGCAGTATTTT.

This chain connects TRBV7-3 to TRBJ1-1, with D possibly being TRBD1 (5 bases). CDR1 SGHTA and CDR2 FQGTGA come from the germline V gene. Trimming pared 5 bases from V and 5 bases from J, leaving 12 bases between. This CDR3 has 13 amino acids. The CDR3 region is CASSPHGGTEAFF. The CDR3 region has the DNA TGTGCCAGCAGCCCCCACGGGGGAACTGAAGCTTTCTTT.

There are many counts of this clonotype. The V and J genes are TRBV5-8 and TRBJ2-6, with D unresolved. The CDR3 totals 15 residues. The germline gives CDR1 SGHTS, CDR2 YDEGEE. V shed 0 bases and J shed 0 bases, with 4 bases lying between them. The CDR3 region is CASSLGNSGANVLTF. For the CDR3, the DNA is TGTGCCAGCAGCTTGGGTAACTCTGGGGCCAACGTCCTGACTTTC.

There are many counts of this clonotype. The DNA for the CDR3 is TGTGCCAGCAGCGGAGGCCCGGCGACAGGGGCGACTGAAGCTTTCTTT. This translates into CASSGGPATGATEAFF. The chain couples TRBV9 to TRBJ1-1; 8 nucleotides match TRBD1. Trimming at V came to 3 bases and at J to 5 bases, leaving 12 bases not matched to a gene. CDR1 is SGDLS and CDR2 is YYNGEE in the germline V gene. CDR3 length: 16 residues.

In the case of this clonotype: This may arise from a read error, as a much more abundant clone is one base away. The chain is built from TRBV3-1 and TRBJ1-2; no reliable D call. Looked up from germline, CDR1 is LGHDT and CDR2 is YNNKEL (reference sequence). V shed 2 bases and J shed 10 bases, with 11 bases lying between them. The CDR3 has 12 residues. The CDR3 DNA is TGTGCCAGCAGCCAACGAAGGAATGACTACACCTTC. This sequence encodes CASSQRRNDYTF.

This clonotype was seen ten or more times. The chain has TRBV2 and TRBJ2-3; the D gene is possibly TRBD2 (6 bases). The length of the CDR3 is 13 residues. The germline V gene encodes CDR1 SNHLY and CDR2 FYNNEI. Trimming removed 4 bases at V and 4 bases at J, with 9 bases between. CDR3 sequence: CASSGLVADTQYF. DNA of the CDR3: TGTGCCAGCAGTGGACTAGTGGCAGATACGCAGTATTTT.